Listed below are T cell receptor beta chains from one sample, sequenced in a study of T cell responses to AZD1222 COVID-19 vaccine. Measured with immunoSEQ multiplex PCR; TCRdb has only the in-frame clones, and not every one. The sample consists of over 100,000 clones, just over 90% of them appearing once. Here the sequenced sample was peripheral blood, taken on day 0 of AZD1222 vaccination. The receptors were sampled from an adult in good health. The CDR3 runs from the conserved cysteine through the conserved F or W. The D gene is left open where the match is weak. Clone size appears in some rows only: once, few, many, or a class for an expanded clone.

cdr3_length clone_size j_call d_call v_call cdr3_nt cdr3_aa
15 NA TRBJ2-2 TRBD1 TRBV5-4 TGTGCCAGCAGCTGGGGACAGACGAACACCGGGGAGCTGTTTTTT CASSWGQTNTGELFF
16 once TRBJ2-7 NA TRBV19 TGTGCCAGTAGTATTGGCCCCGCGGGGGCTGGGGACGAGCAGTACTTC CASSIGPAGAGDEQYF
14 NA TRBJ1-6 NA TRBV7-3 TGTGCCAGCAGCTTAATGATGAGTAATTCACCCCTCCACTTT CASSLMMSNSPLHF
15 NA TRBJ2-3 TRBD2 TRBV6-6 TGTGCCAGCAGCCGTAGCGGGGGGGCCACAGATACGCAGTATTTT CASSRSGGATDTQYF
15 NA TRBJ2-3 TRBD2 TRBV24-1 TGTGCCACCAGTGAATTAGCGGGGGATGTAGATACGCAGTATTTT CATSELAGDVDTQYF
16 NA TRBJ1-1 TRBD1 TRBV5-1 TGCGCCAGCAGCTGGGGGAACAGGGGGCTGGGCACTGAAGCTTTCTTT CASSWGNRGLGTEAFF
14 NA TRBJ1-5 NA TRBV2 TGTGCCAGCAGTGAACTCGTTGGGGATCAGCCCCAGCATTTT CASSELVGDQPQHF
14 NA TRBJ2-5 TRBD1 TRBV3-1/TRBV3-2 TGTGCCAGCAGCCAATGGACAGGGGAGGAGACCCAGTACTTC CASSQWTGEETQYF
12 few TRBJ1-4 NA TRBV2 TGTGCCAGCGAAGGCATGGGGGGAAAACTGTTTTTT CASEGMGGKLFF
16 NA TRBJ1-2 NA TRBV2 TGTGCCAGCATTGCAATTAACTATGGCGGTGGCTATGGCTACACCTTC CASIAINYGGGYGYTF
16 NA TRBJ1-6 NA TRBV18 TGTGCCAGCTCACCCACACAGCAAATCTATAATTCACCCCTCCACTTT CASSPTQQIYNSPLHF
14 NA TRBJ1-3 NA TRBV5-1 TGCGCCAGCAGCGCGACCACCGGGGGAAACACCATATATTTT CASSATTGGNTIYF
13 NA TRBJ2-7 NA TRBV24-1 TGTGCCACCAGGACGCAGGGGTGCTACGAGCAGTACTTC CATRTQGCYEQYF
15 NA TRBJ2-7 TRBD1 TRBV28 TGTGCCAGCAGTTCCCCCGGGACAGGAACCTACGAGCAGTACTTC CASSSPGTGTYEQYF
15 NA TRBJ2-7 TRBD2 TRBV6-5 TGTGCCAGCATCAAAGCGGGGGGCCTCTCCTACGAGCAGTACTTC CASIKAGGLSYEQYF
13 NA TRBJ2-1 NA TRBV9 TGTGCCAGCAGCGTAGCTGACGGCAATGAGCAGTTCTTC CASSVADGNEQFF
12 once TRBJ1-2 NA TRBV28 TGTGCCAGCAGTCCGGGGATCTATGGCTACACCTTC CASSPGIYGYTF
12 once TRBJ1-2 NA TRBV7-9 TGTGCCAGCAGCTCGGAGGATTTCGGCTACACCTTC CASSSEDFGYTF
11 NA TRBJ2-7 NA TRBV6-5 TGTGCCAGCAGTACCCCGGACGAGCAGTACTTC CASSTPDEQYF
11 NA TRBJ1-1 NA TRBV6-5 TGTGCCAGCAGTTACCCCCCATCGACTTTCTTT CASSYPPSTFF
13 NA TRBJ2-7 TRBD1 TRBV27 TGTGCCAGCAGTATAGGACAGGCCTACGAGCAGTACTTC CASSIGQAYEQYF
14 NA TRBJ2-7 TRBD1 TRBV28 TGTGCCAGCAGTTCCGGGACAGTGATCTACGAGCAGTACTTC CASSSGTVIYEQYF
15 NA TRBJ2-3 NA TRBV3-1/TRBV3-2 TGTGCCAGCAGCCAAGTATTGACCCGGACGGATACGCAGTATTTT CASSQVLTRTDTQYF
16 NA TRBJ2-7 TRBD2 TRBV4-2 TGTGCCAGCAGCCAAGGTGCCGTGGGGGGGTCCTACGAGCAGTACTTC CASSQGAVGGSYEQYF
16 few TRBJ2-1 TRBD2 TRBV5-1 TGCGCCAGCAGCCGGACTAGCGGGTATACCTACAATGAGCAGTTCTTC CASSRTSGYTYNEQFF
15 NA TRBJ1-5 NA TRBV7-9 TGTGCCAGCAGCCAGGGCCCGATCCCCAATCAGCCCCAGCATTTT CASSQGPIPNQPQHF
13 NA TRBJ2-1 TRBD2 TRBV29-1 TGCAGCGTCTATGCTCGACTAGCGGGTTTTCAATTCTTC CSVYARLAGFQFF
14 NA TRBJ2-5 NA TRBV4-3 TGCGCCAGCAGCCAGGAGGGGGGGGCAGAGACCCAGTACTTC CASSQEGGAETQYF
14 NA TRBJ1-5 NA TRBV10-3 TGTGCCATCAGTGAGTACCGGGAGAATCAGCCCCAGCATTTT CAISEYRENQPQHF
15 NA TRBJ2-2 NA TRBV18 TGTGCCAGCTCACCTTACCCGGGGAACACCGGGGAGCTGTTTTTT CASSPYPGNTGELFF
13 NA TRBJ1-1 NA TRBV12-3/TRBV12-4 TGTGCCAGCAAATTGTCAGGGGCCACTGAAGCTTTCTTT CASKLSGATEAFF
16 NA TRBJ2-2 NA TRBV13 TGTGCCAGCAGCTTAGTGGTGGTCGCGAACACCGGGGAGCTGTTTTTT CASSLVVVANTGELFF
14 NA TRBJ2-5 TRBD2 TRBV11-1 TGTGCCAGCAGCTCCGGACTAGAGGGGGAGACCCAGTACTTC CASSSGLEGETQYF
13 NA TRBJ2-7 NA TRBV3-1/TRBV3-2 TGTGCCAGCAGTCCGAGGGTAACCTACGAGCAGTACTTC CASSPRVTYEQYF
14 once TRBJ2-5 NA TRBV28 TGTGCCAGCAGTTTAGGTGGAGCCCAAGAGACCCAGTACTTC CASSLGGAQETQYF
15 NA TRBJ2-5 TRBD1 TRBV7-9 TGTGCCAGCAGCTTCCACAGGGGGTACCAAGAGACCCAGTACTTC CASSFHRGYQETQYF
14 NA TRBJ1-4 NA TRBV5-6 TGTGCCAGCAGCTTTCCGCAGGCTAATGAAAAACTGTTTTTT CASSFPQANEKLFF
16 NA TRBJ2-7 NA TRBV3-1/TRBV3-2 TGTGCCAGCAGCCAAGGGGACGGACGAACCAACTACGAGCAGTACTTC CASSQGDGRTNYEQYF
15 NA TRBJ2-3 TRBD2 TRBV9 TGTGCCAGCAGCGTGAGCGGGGGGGCAGGAGATACGCAGTATTTT CASSVSGGAGDTQYF
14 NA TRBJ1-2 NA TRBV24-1 TGTGCCACCAGTGATTCGGAGTACGGCTCTGGCTACACCTTC CATSDSEYGSGYTF
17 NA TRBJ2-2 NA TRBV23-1 TGCGCCAGCAGTCAATCTGGTAGTAACAGGGTGACCGGGGAGCTGTTTTTT CASSQSGSNRVTGELFF
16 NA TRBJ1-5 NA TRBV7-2 TGTGCCAGCAGCTCGCGCGGGGCCCCCCGGGGTCAGCCCCAGCATTTT CASSSRGAPRGQPQHF
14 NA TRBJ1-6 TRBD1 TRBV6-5 TGTGCCAGCAGCAGAGACAGGGCTGCTTCACCCCTCCACTTT CASSRDRAASPLHF
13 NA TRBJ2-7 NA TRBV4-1 TGCGCCAGCAGCCAGGACCTTTCCTACGAGCAGTACTTC CASSQDLSYEQYF
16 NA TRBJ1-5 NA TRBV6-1 TGTGCCAGCAGTGAAAGTATAGGGGGTGGCAATCAGCCCCAGCATTTT CASSESIGGGNQPQHF
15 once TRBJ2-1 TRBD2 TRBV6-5 TGTGCCAGCAGTTCCTACGGGACTAGTTCTATCGAGCAGTTCTTC CASSSYGTSSIEQFF